Here is one TCR beta chain with its context. This sample was included in a study of blood T cell repertoires in COVID-19. Background on the study: PBMCs, B-cell-depleted T cells, or T cells were the source of the cDNA or gDNA that made up the material.

CDR3 size: 12 residues. CDR1 is MDHEN and CDR2 is SYDVKM in the germline V gene. Between the trimmed V and J ends, which lost 10 bases and 3 bases, there was a span of 9 bases. Per the original methods: Quantification of nucleated cells was approximated via reference gene primer amplification. Assay used: immunoSEQ multiplex PCR; TCRdb lists only in-frame clones, some missing. For V, J and clone size, that table is used; D and trimming come from the DNA. The sample includes approximately 5,700 clones, roughly 83% of them seen just once. The chain joins TRBV28 to TRBJ1-4; maybe TRBD1 (6 bases). The sequence came from a human donor in a cohort sampled during active COVID-19. The sample comprised peripheral blood. The CDR3 sequence: CATDRPNEKLFF. CDR3 DNA: TGTGCCACCGACAGGCCTAATGAAAAACTGTTTTTT.